This T cell receptor beta chain emerged from a study of T cells in Graves' hyperthyroidism and ophthalmopathy. In this sample, this clonotype turned up many times. Antigen unknown. Overall study results and limits: Peripheral blood also featured most of the thyroid clonotypes expanded above 0.001.

Orbital computed tomography, thyroid ultrasound, serum thyroxine and TRAb, and clinical symptoms together informed the diagnoses. The CDR3 regions of TCR beta were amplified from RNA transcripts. The TCR CDR3 first-round RT-PCR relied on the HTBI primer set. TCRdb redid the calling of the multiplex PCR reads with MiXCR, one entry per CDR3 protein. Here the sample spans around 500,000 distinct CDR3 sequences, 14% being singletons. This receptor was obtained from a woman younger than 30 with Graves' hyperthyroidism. The specimen sequenced was blood.

CDR3 bases: TGTGCCAGCAGCCCCAGGGAGGGGGCCTCCTACAATGAGCAGTTCTTC. Its translation: CASSPREGASYNEQFF. This chain connects TRBV13 to TRBJ2-1; tentatively, D is TRBD1 or TRBD2 (7 bases each). Trimming cost V 5 bases and J 0 bases, with 14 bases left between them. The CDR3 has 16 residues. The germline gives CDR1 PRHDT, CDR2 FYEKMQ (reference sequence).